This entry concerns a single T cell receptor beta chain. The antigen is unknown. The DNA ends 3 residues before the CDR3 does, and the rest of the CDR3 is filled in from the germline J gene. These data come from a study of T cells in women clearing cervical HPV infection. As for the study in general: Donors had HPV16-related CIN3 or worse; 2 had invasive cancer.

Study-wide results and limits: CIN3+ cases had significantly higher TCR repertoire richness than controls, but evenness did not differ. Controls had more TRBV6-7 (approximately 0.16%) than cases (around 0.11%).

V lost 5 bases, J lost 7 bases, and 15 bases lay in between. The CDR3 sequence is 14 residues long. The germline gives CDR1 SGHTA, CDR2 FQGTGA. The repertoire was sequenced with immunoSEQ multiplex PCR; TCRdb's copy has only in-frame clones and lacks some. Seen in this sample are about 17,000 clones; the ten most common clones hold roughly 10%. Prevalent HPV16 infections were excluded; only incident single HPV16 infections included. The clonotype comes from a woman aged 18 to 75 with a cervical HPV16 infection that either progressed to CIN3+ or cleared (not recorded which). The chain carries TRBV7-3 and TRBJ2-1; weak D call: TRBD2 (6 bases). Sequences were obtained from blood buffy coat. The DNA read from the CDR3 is TGTGCCAGCAGCCCGATGGGTGCGGGGAATGAG. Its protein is CASSPMGAGNE. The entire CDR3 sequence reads CASSPMGAGNEQFF.